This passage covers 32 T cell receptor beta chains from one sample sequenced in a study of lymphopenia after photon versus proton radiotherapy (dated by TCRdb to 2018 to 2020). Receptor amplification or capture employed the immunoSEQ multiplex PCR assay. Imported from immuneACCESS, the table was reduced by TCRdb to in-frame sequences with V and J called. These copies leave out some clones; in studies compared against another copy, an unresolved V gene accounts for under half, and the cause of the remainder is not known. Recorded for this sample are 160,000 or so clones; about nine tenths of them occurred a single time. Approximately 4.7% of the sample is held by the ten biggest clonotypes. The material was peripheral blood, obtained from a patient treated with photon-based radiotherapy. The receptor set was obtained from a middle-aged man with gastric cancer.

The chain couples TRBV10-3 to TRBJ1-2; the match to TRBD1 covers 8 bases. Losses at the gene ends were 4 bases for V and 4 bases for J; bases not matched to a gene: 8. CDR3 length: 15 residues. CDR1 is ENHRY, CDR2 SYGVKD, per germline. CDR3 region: CAISAFPDRVYGYTF. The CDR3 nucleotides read TGTGCCATCAGTGCATTTCCGGACAGGGTCTATGGCTACACCTTC.

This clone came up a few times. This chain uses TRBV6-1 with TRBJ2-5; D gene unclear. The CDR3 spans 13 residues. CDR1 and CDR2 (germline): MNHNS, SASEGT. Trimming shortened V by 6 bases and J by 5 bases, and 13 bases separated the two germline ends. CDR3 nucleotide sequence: TGTGCCAGCAGGCCCCTAAGGATGGAGACCCAGTACTTC. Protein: CASRPLRMETQYF.

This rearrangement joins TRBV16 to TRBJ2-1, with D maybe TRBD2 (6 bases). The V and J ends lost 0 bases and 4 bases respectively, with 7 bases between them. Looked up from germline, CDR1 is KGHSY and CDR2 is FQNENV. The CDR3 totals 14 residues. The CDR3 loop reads CASSQSGTYNEQFF. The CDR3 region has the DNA TGTGCCAGCAGCCAATCGGGGACTTACAATGAGCAGTTCTTC. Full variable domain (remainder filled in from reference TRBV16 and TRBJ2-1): GEEVAQTPKHLVRGEGQKAKLYCAPIKGHSYVFWYQQVLKNEFKFLISFQNENVFDETGMPKERFSAKCLPNSPCSLEIQATKLEDSAVYFCASSQSGTYNEQFFGPGTRLTVL.

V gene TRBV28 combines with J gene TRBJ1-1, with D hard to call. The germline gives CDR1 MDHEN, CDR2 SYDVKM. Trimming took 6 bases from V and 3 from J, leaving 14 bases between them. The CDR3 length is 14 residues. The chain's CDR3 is CASSLSFSDTEAFF. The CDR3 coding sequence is TGTGCCAGCAGCCTCTCATTTTCCGACACTGAAGCTTTCTTT.

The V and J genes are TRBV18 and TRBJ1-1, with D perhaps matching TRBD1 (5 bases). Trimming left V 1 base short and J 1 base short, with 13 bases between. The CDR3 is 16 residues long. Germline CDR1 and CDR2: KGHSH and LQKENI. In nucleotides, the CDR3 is TGTGCCAGCTCACCACTTCCGGGACGCTCGAACACTGAAGCTTTCTTT. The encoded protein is CASSPLPGRSNTEAFF.

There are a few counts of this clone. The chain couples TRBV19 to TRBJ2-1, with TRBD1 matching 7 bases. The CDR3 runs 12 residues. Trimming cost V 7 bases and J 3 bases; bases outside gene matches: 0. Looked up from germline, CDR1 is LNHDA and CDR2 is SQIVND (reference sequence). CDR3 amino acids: CASTGGYNEQFF. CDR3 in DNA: TGTGCCAGTACAGGGGGCTACAATGAGCAGTTCTTC.

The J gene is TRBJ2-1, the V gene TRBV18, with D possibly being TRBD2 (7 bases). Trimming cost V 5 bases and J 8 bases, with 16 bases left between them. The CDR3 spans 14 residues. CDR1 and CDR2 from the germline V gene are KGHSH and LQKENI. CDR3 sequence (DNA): TGTGCCAGCTCATCAGGCTGGGGGGGCGATGAGCAGTTCTTC. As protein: CASSSGWGGDEQFF. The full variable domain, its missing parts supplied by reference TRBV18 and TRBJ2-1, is NAGVMQNPRHLVRRRGQEARLRCSPMKGHSHVYWYRQLPEEGLKFMVYLQKENIIDESGMPKERFSAEFPKEGPSILRIQQVVRGDSAAYFCASSSGWGGDEQFFGPGTRLTVL.

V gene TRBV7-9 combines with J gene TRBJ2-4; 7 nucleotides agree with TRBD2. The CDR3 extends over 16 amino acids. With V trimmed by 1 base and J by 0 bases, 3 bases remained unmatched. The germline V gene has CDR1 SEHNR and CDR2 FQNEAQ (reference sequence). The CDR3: CASSLEIAGAKNIQYF. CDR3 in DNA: TGTGCCAGCAGCTTAGAGATAGCGGGAGCCAAAAACATTCAGTACTTC.

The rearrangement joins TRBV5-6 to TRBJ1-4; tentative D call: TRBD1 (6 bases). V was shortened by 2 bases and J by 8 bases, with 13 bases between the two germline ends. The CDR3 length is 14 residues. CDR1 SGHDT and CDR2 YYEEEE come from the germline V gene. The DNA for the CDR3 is TGTGCCAGCAGCTTAGGGGGGTACAACGAAAAACTGTTTTTT. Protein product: CASSLGGYNEKLFF.

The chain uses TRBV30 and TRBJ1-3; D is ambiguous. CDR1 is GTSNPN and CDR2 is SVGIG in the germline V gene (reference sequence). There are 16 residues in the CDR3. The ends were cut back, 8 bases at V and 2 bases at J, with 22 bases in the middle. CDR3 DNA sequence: TGTGCCGCCTCGTCTGGACGCAGCACGCCTGGAAACACCATATATTTT. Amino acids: CAASSGRSTPGNTIYF.

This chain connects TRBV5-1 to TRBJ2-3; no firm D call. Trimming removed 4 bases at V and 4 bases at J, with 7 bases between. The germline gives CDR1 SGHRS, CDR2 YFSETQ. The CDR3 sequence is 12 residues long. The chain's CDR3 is CASSPDADTQYF. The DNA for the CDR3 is TGCGCCAGCAGCCCGGACGCAGATACGCAGTATTTT.

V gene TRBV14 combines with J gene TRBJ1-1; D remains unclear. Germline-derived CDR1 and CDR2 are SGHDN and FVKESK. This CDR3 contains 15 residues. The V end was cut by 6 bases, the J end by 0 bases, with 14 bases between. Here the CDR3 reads CASRPGGEMNTEAFF. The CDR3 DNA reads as TGTGCCAGCAGACCGGGTGGGGAGATGAACACTGAAGCTTTCTTT.

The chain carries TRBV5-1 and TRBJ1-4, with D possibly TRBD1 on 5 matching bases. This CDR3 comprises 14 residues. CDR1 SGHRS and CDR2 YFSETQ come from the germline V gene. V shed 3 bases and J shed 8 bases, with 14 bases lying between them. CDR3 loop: CASSSGGPGEKLFF. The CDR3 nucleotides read TGCGCCAGCAGCTCCGGGGGACCTGGGGAAAAACTGTTTTTT.

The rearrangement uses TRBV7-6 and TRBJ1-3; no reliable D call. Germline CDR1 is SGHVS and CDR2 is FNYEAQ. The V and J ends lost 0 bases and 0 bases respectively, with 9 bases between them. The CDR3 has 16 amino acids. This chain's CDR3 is CASSLATAGSGNTIYF. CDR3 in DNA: TGTGCCAGCAGCTTAGCAACGGCGGGCTCTGGAAACACCATATATTTT.

The CDR3 DNA is TGTGCCAGCAGCCCCTCCTCGACAGGCTCTCAGTACTTC. Translation: CASSPSSTGSQYF. The chain joins TRBV5-4 to TRBJ2-4, with a possible D match to TRBD1 (6 bases). Germline V gene lookup returns CDR1 SGHNT and CDR2 YYREEE (reference sequence). The germline V and J ends were trimmed by 4 bases and 12 bases, with 17 bases remaining between them. The CDR3 loop spans 13 amino acids.

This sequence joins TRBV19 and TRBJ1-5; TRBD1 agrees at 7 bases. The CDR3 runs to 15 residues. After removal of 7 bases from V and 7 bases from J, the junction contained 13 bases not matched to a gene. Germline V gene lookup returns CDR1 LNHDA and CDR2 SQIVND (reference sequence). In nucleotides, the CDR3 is TGTGCCAGTAAAATTACTACAGGGGTCTACCAGCCCCAGCATTTT. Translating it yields CASKITTGVYQPQHF. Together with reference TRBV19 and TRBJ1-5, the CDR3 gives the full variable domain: DGGITQSPKYLFRKEGQNVTLSCEQNLNHDAMYWYRQDPGQGLRLIYYSQIVNDFQKGDIAEGYSVSREKKESFPLTVTSAQKNPTAFYLCASKITTGVYQPQHFGDGTRLSIL.

Here the CDR3 DNA reads TGTGCCAGCACCCGGGACAGGGGCTCCTATGGCTACACCTTC. It translates to CASTRDRGSYGYTF. The V call is TRBV2, the J call TRBJ1-2; 10 nucleotides line up with TRBD1. V lost 7 bases, J lost 4 bases, and 6 bases stayed unmatched. Germline CDR1 is SNHLY and CDR2 is FYNNEI. This CDR3 has 14 amino acids.

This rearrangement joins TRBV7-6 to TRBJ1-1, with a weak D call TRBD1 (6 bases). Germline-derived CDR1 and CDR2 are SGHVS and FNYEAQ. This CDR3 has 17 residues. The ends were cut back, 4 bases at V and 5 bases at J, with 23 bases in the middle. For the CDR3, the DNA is TGTGCCAGCAGCTCACCATTCCAACAGGGAACAAAGACTGAAGCTTTCTTT. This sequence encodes CASSSPFQQGTKTEAFF.

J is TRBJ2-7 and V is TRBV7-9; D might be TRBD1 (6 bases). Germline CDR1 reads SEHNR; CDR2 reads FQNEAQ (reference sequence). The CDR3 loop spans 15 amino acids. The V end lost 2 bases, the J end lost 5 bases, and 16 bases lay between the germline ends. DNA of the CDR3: TGTGCCAGCAGCTTATTTCATGGCAGGGGCCACGAGCAGTACTTC. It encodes CASSLFHGRGHEQYF.

The DNA of the CDR3 is TGTGCCAGTAGTCAACTACCGGCCAACACCGGGGAGCTGTTTTTT. Translated: CASSQLPANTGELFF. This chain connects TRBV19 to TRBJ2-2; no firm D call. CDR1 is LNHDA, CDR2 SQIVND, per germline (reference sequence). The CDR3 consists of 15 residues. Trimming took off 5 bases at V and 2 bases at J, with 12 bases between the two ends.

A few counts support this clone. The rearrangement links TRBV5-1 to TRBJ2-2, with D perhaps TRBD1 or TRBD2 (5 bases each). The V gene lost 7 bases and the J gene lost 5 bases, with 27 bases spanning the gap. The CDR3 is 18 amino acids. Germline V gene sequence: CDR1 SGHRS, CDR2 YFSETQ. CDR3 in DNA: TGCGCCAGCGGCCCAGGGACCGAAGTTTCTCGTAAGACCGGGGAGCTGTTTTTT. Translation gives CASGPGTEVSRKTGELFF.

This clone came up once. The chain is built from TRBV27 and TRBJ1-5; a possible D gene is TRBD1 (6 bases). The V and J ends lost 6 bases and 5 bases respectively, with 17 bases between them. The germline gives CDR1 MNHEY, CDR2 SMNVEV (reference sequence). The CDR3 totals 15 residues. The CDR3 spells CASSPLRGQDQPQHF. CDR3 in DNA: TGTGCCAGCAGCCCTCTCCGGGGGCAAGATCAGCCCCAGCATTTT.

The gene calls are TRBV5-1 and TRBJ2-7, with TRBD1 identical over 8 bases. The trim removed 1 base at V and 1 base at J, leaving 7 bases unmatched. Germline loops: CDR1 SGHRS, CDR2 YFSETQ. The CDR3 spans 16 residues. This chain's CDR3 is CASSLRRQGFSYEQYF. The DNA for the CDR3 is TGCGCCAGCAGCTTGCGGCGACAGGGGTTTTCCTACGAGCAGTACTTC.

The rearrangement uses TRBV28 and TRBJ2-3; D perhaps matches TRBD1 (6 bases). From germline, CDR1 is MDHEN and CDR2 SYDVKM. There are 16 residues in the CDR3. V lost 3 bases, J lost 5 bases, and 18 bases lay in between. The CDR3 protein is CASSFPGQFGQDTQYF. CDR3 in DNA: TGTGCCAGCAGTTTCCCGGGACAATTCGGGCAAGATACGCAGTATTTT.

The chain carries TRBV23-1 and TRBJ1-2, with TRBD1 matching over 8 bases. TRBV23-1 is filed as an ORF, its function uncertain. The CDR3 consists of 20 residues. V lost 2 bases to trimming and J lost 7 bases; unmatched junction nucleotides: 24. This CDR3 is CASSQNPRAGGCSANLGYTF. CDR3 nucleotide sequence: TGCGCCAGCAGTCAAAATCCGAGGGCAGGGGGCTGTTCTGCCAATCTTGGCTACACCTTC.

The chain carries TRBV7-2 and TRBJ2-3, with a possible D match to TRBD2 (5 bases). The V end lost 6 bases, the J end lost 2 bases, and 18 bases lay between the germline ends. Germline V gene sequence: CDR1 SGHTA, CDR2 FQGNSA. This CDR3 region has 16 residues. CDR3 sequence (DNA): TGTGCCAGCAGTCCAAATACCCGACTAAACACAGATACGCAGTATTTT. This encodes CASSPNTRLNTDTQYF. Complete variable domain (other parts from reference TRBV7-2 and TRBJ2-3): GAGVSQSPSNKVTEKGKDVELRCDPISGHTALYWYRQSLGQGLEFLIYFQGNSAPDKSGLPSDRFSAERTGGSVSTLTIQRTQQEDSAVYLCASSPNTRLNTDTQYFGPGTRLTVL.

Here the CDR3 DNA reads TGTGCCAGCAGTTTGGCCGCTACTAGCGGGAGCTCCTACGAGCAGTACTTC. Its protein product is CASSLAATSGSSYEQYF. The V and J genes are TRBV27 and TRBJ2-7; TRBD2 matches at 11 bases. This CDR3 is built from 17 residues. J gave up 0 bases and V 3 bases, and 7 bases lay outside the gene matches. CDR1 is MNHEY and CDR2 is SMNVEV in the germline V gene (reference sequence).

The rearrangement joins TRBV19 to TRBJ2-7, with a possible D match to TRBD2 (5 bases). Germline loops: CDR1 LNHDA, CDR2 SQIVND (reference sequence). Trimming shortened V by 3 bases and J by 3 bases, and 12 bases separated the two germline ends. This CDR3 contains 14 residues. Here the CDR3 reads CASSMYGGGYEQYF. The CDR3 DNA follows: TGTGCCAGTAGTATGTACGGCGGAGGCTACGAGCAGTACTTC.

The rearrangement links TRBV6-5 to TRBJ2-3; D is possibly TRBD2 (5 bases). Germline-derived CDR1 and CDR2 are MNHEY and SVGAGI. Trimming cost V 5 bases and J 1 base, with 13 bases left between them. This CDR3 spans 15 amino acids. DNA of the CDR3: TGTGCCAGCAGTCCGGACTCCCCCCGCACAGATACGCAGTATTTT. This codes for CASSPDSPRTDTQYF.

The CDR3 nucleotides are TGCGCCAGCAGCCAACCTGGTTGGGAAAAACTGTTTTTT. It translates to CASSQPGWEKLFF. This chain joins TRBV4-1 and TRBJ1-4; D remains unclear. V lost 2 bases, J lost 8 bases, and 9 bases lay in between. The CDR3 sequence is 13 residues long. CDR1 is MGHRA, CDR2 YSYEKL, per germline.

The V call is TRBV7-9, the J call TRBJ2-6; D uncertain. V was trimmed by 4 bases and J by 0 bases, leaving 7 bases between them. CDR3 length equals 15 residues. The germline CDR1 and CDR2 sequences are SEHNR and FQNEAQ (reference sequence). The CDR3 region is CASSSLSSGANVLTF. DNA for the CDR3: TGTGCCAGCAGCTCACTGTCCTCTGGGGCCAACGTCCTGACTTTC. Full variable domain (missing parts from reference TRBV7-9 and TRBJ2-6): DTGVSQNPRHKITKRGQNVTFRCDPISEHNRLYWYRQTLGQGPEFLTYFQNEAQLEKSRLLSDRFSAERPKGSFSTLEIQRTEQGDSAMYLCASSSLSSGANVLTFGAGSRLTVL.

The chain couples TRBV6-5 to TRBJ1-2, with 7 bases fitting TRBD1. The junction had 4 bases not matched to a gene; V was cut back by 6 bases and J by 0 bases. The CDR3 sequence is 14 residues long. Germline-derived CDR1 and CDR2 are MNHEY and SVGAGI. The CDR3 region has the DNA TGTGCCAGCAGCCGGACAGGTCCTAACTATGGCTACACCTTC. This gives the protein CASSRTGPNYGYTF.